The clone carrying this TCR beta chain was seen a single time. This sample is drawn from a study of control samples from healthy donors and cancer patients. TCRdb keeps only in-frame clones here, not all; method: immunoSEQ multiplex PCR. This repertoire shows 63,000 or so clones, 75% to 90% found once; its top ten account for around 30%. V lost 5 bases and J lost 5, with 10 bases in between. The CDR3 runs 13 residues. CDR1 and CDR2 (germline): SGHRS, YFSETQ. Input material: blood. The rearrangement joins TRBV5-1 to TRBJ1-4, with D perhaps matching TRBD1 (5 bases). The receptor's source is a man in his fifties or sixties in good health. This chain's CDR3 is CASRGTGNEKLFF. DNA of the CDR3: TGCGCCAGCAGGGGGACGGGGAATGAAAAACTGTTTTTT.